This TCR beta chain was sequenced for a study of CD8 T cells in acute hepatitis C reinfection. Study outcomes and limitations: All groups preferentially used TRBV04 and TRBV06, which was not due to overrepresentation in the naive pool.

Assay used: immunoSEQ multiplex PCR; TCRdb lists only in-frame clones, some missing. The sample includes over 35,000 clones, more than 75% of them seen just once. As for time point: naive CD8 control sorted from an acute-time-point sample. To note about this clone: Antigen: not known.

The germline CDR1 and CDR2 sequences are MDHEN and SYDVKM. This CDR3 is built from 13 residues. V lost 3 bases to trimming and J lost 4 bases, with 7 bases between them. The rearrangement links TRBV28 to TRBJ2-1; unclear D gene. This sequence originates from a young man with chronic hepatitis C. Sequencing was done on a sample of naive CD8+ T cells from PBMCs. In DNA, the CDR3 is TGTGCCAGCAGTTTTGGCGAATACAATGAGCAGTTCTTC. Residues: CASSFGEYNEQFF.